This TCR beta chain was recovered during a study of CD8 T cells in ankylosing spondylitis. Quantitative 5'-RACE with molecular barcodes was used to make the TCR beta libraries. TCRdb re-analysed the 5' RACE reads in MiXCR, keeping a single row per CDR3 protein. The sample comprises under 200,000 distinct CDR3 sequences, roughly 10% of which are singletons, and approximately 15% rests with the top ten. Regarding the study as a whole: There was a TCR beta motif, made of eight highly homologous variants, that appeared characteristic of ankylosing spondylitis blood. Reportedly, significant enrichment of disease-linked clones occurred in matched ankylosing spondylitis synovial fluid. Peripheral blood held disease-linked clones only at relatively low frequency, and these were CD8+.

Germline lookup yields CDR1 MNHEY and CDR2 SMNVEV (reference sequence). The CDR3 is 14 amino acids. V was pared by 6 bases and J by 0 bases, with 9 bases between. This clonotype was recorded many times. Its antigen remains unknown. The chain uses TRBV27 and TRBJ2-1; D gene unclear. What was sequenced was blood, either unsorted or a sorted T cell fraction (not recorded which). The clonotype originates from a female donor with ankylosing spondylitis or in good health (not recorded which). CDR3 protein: CASSGLSSYNEQFF. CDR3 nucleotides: TGTGCCAGCAGCGGCCTGAGCTCCTACAATGAGCAGTTCTTC.